Only a few counts were recorded for the clone carrying this TCR beta chain. What it binds is not known. The junction departs from the called germline gene at one end, perhaps through a read error. The data originate from a study of T cell repertoires in cytomegalovirus infection. About the study: Carrying CMV and the relevant HLA type showed in public TCR beta signatures.

MiXCR, run by TCRdb on the reads, gives a single entry per CDR3 protein. The top ten hold around 27% of the sample, which has 150,000 to 200,000 distinct CDR3 sequences, around 14% seen once. The study, taken as a whole, reports: It was HLA-C-restricted CMV-specific TCR beta clonotypes that dominated the response ex vivo.

This CDR3 comprises 13 residues. Germline V lookup: CDR1 SQVTM, CDR2 ANQGSEA. This TCR was sampled from a human donor in good health (CMV status not recorded). Some clones in this sample may be carry-over from other donors' samples. The J gene is TRBJ1-3, the V gene TRBV29-1, with unresolved D. The material sequenced was PBMCs. CDR3 sequence: CSVEGRDGNTIYF. The CDR3 DNA reads TGCAGCGTGGAAGGGCGGGATGGAAACACCATATATTTT.